The 18 T cell receptor beta chains listed next were all sequenced from one sample in a study of blood T cell repertoires in COVID-19. The data were produced by immunoSEQ multiplex PCR, yet TCRdb's version contains in-frame clones alone and is incomplete. The table lists approximately 270,000 clones, around 89% of them singletons, with approximately 4% in the top ten. The sample taken for sequencing was PBMCs or T cells enriched from blood (not recorded which). Receptor source: a woman in her 30s with acute COVID-19.

The rearrangement links TRBV7-9 to TRBJ2-7; 10 bases align to TRBD2. The length of the CDR3 is 14 residues. The germline V gene encodes CDR1 SEHNR and CDR2 FQNEAQ (reference sequence). The CDR3 region has the DNA TGTGCTACCGATAGAGCGGGAGGGCCGGGTGAGCAGTACTTC. Amino acids: CATDRAGGPGEQYF.

The rearrangement links TRBV6-5 to TRBJ2-1; 11 positions agree with TRBD2. CDR1 is MNHEY, CDR2 SVGAGI, per germline. The CDR3 is 15 amino acids. With 6 bases clipped from V and 5 bases from J, the junction kept 6 bases outside the gene matches. The CDR3 DNA reads TGTGCCAGCAGCAAGACTAGCGGGATGAACAATGAGCAGTTCTTC. This codes for CASSKTSGMNNEQFF.

The rearrangement links TRBV4-1 to TRBJ1-4, with 11 bases lining up with TRBD1. Germline trimming cut 1 base from V and 0 bases from J; bases unmatched to any gene: 1. CDR3 length equals 17 residues. Looked up from germline, CDR1 is MGHRA and CDR2 is YSYEKL. The CDR3 region is CASSQGDRGATNEKLFF. CDR3 DNA: TGCGCCAGCAGCCAAGGGGACAGGGGGGCAACTAATGAAAAACTGTTTTTT.

The chain has TRBV27 and TRBJ1-4; a weak D match, TRBD1 (5 bases). Trimming cost V 6 bases and J 6 bases, with 17 bases left between them. Looked up from germline, CDR1 is MNHEY and CDR2 is SMNVEV (reference sequence). The CDR3 spans 15 residues. CDR3 nucleotides: TGTGCCAGCAGCCCAGGGCCCCAATTGGATGAAAAACTGTTTTTT. Its protein product is CASSPGPQLDEKLFF.

The chain recombines TRBV6-1 with TRBJ2-1; tentative D call: TRBD2 (6 bases). V was pared by 1 base and J by 4 bases, with 11 bases between. The length of the CDR3 is 15 residues. Germline V gives CDR1 MNHNS, CDR2 SASEGT. CDR3 region: CASSEGVGGYNEQFF. In DNA form, the CDR3 reads TGTGCCAGCAGTGAAGGTGTGGGGGGATACAATGAGCAGTTCTTC.

V and J are TRBV12-1 and TRBJ1-1. TRBV12-1 is listed as a pseudogene. The CDR3 has 16 amino acids. CDR3 in DNA: TGTGCCAGCAGCTTGAACATTGGACTTCAGAACACTGAAGCTTTCTTT. This encodes CASSLNIGLQNTEAFF.

V is TRBV5-1 and J is TRBJ2-3; a possible D gene is TRBD1 (6 bases). Germline CDR1 is SGHRS and CDR2 is YFSETQ. CDR3 length: 18 residues. Trimming cost V 3 bases and J 0 bases, with 20 bases left between them. Here the CDR3 reads CASSSTPSTGGSTDTQYF. The DNA of the CDR3 is TGCGCCAGCAGCTCTACTCCTTCGACAGGAGGTAGCACAGATACGCAGTATTTT.

The chain recombines TRBV7-9 with TRBJ2-7; 8 bases line up with TRBD1. The V gene's germline CDR1 is SEHNR and CDR2 FQNEAQ (reference sequence). The CDR3 consists of 14 residues. The ends lost 3 bases at V and 4 bases at J; junction bases unmatched: 5. The CDR3 DNA reads as TGTGCCAGCAGCTTTCCGACAGGGGAGTACGAGCAGTACTTC. As protein: CASSFPTGEYEQYF.

The CDR3 DNA follows: TGTGCCAGCAGCCTAAAGGGACTAGGAGAGACCCAGTACTTC. Protein: CASSLKGLGETQYF. The genes are TRBV5-6 and TRBJ2-5; 8 bases fit TRBD2. The germline gives CDR1 SGHDT, CDR2 YYEEEE. The V and J ends lost 4 bases and 4 bases, in that order; junction bases with no gene match: 6. This CDR3 region has 14 residues.

This chain connects TRBV4-1 to TRBJ2-1, with D possibly being TRBD2 (6 bases). CDR1 and CDR2 from the germline V gene are MGHRA and YSYEKL. This CDR3 comprises 15 residues. The ends were cut back, 0 bases at V and 8 bases at J, with 14 bases in the middle. This CDR3 is CASSQDGSGGDEQFF. CDR3 nucleotides: TGCGCCAGCAGCCAAGACGGCTCCGGGGGTGATGAGCAGTTCTTC.

Only one count was recorded for this clone. The rearrangement joins TRBV5-1 to TRBJ2-3, with D perhaps TRBD1 (6 bases). Looked up from germline, CDR1 is SGHRS and CDR2 is YFSETQ. The ends were cut back, 2 bases at V and 1 base at J, with 11 bases in the middle. This CDR3 has 15 amino acids. The CDR3 DNA follows: TGCGCCAGCAGCTTCTCCAACAGGGGCACAGATACGCAGTATTTT. It translates to CASSFSNRGTDTQYF.

The count of this clone is one. The chain combines TRBV7-2 with TRBJ2-7, with D possibly matching TRBD1 (6 bases). Germline CDR1 reads SGHTA; CDR2 reads FQGNSA. The CDR3 extends over 15 amino acids. V lost 1 base and J 6 bases, leaving 16 bases between the germline ends. CDR3 bases: TGTGCCAGCAGCTTAGAGGCAGGGGTAGACGGCGAGCAGTACTTC. The encoded protein is CASSLEAGVDGEQYF.

This rearrangement joins TRBV19 to TRBJ2-7; 11 positions match TRBD2. The germline V gene encodes CDR1 LNHDA and CDR2 SQIVND (reference sequence). The junction had 7 bases not matched to a gene; V was cut back by 4 bases and J by 2 bases. The CDR3 loop spans 16 amino acids. This CDR3 reads CASSTLLAGVPYEQYF. DNA for the CDR3: TGTGCCAGTAGTACTCTACTAGCGGGAGTACCCTACGAGCAGTACTTC.

The J gene is TRBJ2-1, the V gene TRBV19; 9 bases fit TRBD1. The CDR3 is 15 residues long. V was clipped by 2 bases and J by 6 bases; unmatched bases: 5. Germline-derived CDR1 and CDR2 are LNHDA and SQIVND (reference sequence). CDR3 DNA sequence: TGTGCCAGTAGTATAATTAGGGGACAGGGCAATGAGCAGTTCTTC. It is translated as CASSIIRGQGNEQFF.

The genes are TRBV19 and TRBJ2-1; 7 nucleotides match TRBD1. The CDR3 spans 15 residues. The junction had 6 bases not matched to a gene; V was cut back by 5 bases and J by 2 bases. Per germline, CDR1 LNHDA and CDR2 SQIVND (reference sequence). CDR3 region: CASSGTGTAYNEQFF. The CDR3 nucleotides are TGTGCCAGTAGTGGAACCGGGACAGCCTACAATGAGCAGTTCTTC.

In this sample, this clone turned up once. This chain links TRBV12-3 or TRBV12-4 with TRBJ1-2; the D is unclear. The CDR3 totals 13 residues. Trimming stripped 5 bases from V and 6 bases from J, with 13 bases between. CDR3 loop: CASSPRREDGYTF. In DNA form, the CDR3 reads TGTGCCAGCAGTCCCAGACGGGAAGATGGCTACACCTTC.

The chain recombines TRBV6-1 with TRBJ1-5; D not certain. The CDR3 has 12 residues. Per germline, CDR1 MNHNS and CDR2 SASEGT. V gave up 3 bases and J gave up 6 bases, with 6 bases separating them. The CDR3 sequence is CASSEGFQPQHF. The CDR3 DNA reads as TGTGCCAGCAGTGAGGGCTTTCAGCCCCAGCATTTT.

The V gene is TRBV7-9, the J gene TRBJ1-2; TRBD1 is a possible D gene (5 bases). Trimming removed 5 bases at V and 3 bases at J, with 10 bases between. In germline, CDR1 is SEHNR, CDR2 FQNEAQ (reference sequence). This CDR3 comprises 13 residues. CDR3 in amino acids: CASSEPRDYGYTF. The CDR3 region has the DNA TGTGCCAGCAGCGAACCCAGGGACTATGGCTACACCTTC.